The 15 T cell receptor beta chains listed next were all sequenced from one sample in a study of blood T cell repertoires in COVID-19. TCRdb's table, derived via immunoSEQ multiplex PCR, lists solely in-frame clones and lacks some. This table holds more than 40,000 clones, around 85% found once. The sample was peripheral blood. These receptors were taken from a woman aged 80 or over with acute or convalescent COVID-19.

The rearrangement uses TRBV3-1 (or the pseudogene TRBV3-2) and TRBJ1-5; D is perhaps TRBD1 (5 bases). The CDR3 totals 14 residues. The V gene lost 4 bases and the J gene lost 3 bases, with 10 bases spanning the gap. Germline CDR1 is LGHDT and CDR2 is YNNKEL (reference sequence). The DNA of the CDR3 is TGTGCCAGCAGCCTCGGGACTCCCAATCAGCCCCAGCATTTT. Protein: CASSLGTPNQPQHF.

The chain combines TRBV12-3 or TRBV12-4 with TRBJ1-1; 7 positions agree with TRBD1. Germline trimming cut 6 bases from V and 9 bases from J; bases unmatched to any gene: 10. The CDR3 is 13 residues long. In DNA form, the CDR3 reads TGTGCCAGCAGCTACCGGGACAGCGTTCAAGCTTTCTTT. This encodes CASSYRDSVQAFF.

V and J are TRBV10-2 and TRBJ1-1; 7 bases map to TRBD1. CDR3 length equals 13 residues. The germline CDR1 and CDR2 sequences are WSHSY and SAAADI. With V trimmed by 6 bases and J by 6 bases, 7 bases remained unmatched. The CDR3 DNA sequence: TGCGCCAGCAGATTTACAGGGGAGGCTGAAGCTTTCTTT. Amino acids: CASRFTGEAEAFF.

The chain is built from TRBV7-2 and TRBJ2-6; TRBD1 is a possible D gene (6 bases). V gave up 6 bases and J gave up 0 bases, with 9 bases separating them. Germline V gene data show CDR1 as SGHTA and CDR2 as FQGNSA. The CDR3 runs to 15 residues. CDR3 in amino acids: CASRSQGSGANVLTF. In nucleotides, the CDR3 is TGTGCCAGCAGATCACAGGGCTCTGGGGCCAACGTCCTGACTTTC.

The CDR3 protein is CASSPRDRMYNEQFF. CDR3 coding DNA: TGTGCCAGCAGCCCACGGGACAGAATGTACAATGAGCAGTTCTTC. This rearrangement joins TRBV7-2 to TRBJ2-1; TRBD1 agrees at 7 bases. Germline CDR1 reads SGHTA; CDR2 reads FQGNSA. The J segment lost 4 bases and the V segment lost 5 bases, leaving 8 bases of the junction unmatched. This CDR3 is built from 15 residues.

This chain links TRBV6-5 with TRBJ1-2; the D is unclear. Trimming removed 0 bases from V and 4 bases from J, with 12 bases in between. Germline loops: CDR1 MNHEY, CDR2 SVGAGI. The CDR3 is 15 residues long. CDR3 region: CASSYSTGWGYGYTF. In nucleotides, the CDR3 is TGTGCCAGCAGTTACTCTACGGGGTGGGGCTATGGCTACACCTTC.

CDR3: CASSQDAAYGYTF. CDR3 in DNA: TGTGCCAGCAGCCAAGACGCGGCCTATGGCTACACCTTC. The V gene is TRBV3-1 (or the pseudogene TRBV3-2), the J gene TRBJ1-2; the D is unclear. Germline CDR1 reads LGHDT; CDR2 reads YNNKEL (reference sequence). Between the trimmed V and J ends, which lost 0 bases and 4 bases, there was a span of 6 bases. CDR3 length: 13 residues.

The V gene is TRBV20-1, the J gene TRBJ2-4; the match to TRBD1 covers 7 bases. The ends lost 5 bases at V and 10 bases at J; junction bases unmatched: 5. The CDR3 consists of 11 residues. Germline CDR1 is DFQATT and CDR2 is SNEGSKA (reference sequence). Here the CDR3 reads CSAADRRIQYF. As DNA, the CDR3 is TGCAGTGCTGCGGACAGGCGGATTCAGTACTTC.

The J gene is TRBJ2-1, the V gene TRBV7-3, with D perhaps matching TRBD1 (6 bases). The germline CDR1 and CDR2 sequences are SGHTA and FQGTGA. Trimming shortened V by 4 bases and J by 9 bases, and 16 bases separated the two germline ends. The CDR3 consists of 14 residues. The CDR3, as DNA: TGTGCCAGCAGCTCGCTGGGGGCGCAAAGTGAGCAGTTCTTC. Amino acid sequence: CASSSLGAQSEQFF.

This rearrangement joins TRBV5-6 to TRBJ1-2; perhaps TRBD1 as D (5 bases). V lost 3 bases to trimming and J lost 2 bases, with 11 bases between them. The CDR3 consists of 14 residues. CDR1 and CDR2 from the germline V gene are SGHDT and YYEEEE. The CDR3 DNA sequence: TGTGCCAGCAGCTACGACGGGGGAAACTATGGCTACACCTTC. Encoded protein: CASSYDGGNYGYTF.

The V call is TRBV5-1, the J call TRBJ2-2; TRBD1 agrees at 8 bases. V trimming: 0 bases; J trimming: 1 base; junction bases outside the gene matches: 2. Germline assignment: CDR1 SGHRS and CDR2 YFSETQ. The CDR3 is 16 amino acids. CDR3 region: CASSLGDRGNTGELFF. The DNA for the CDR3 is TGCGCCAGCAGCTTGGGCGACAGGGGGAACACCGGGGAGCTGTTTTTT.

The rearrangement joins TRBV6-2 or TRBV6-3 to TRBJ2-7, with D unresolved. The CDR3 totals 13 residues. V dropped 4 bases and J dropped 2 bases, with 9 bases sitting between them. Germline loops: CDR1 MNHEY, CDR2 SVGEGT. The CDR3 DNA follows: TGTGCCAGCAGTTCCAGTAAAACCTACGAGCAGTACTTC. It is translated as CASSSSKTYEQYF.

J is TRBJ1-5 and V is TRBV2; D might be TRBD1 (6 bases). V was clipped by 5 bases and J by 1 base, with 12 bases between them. The CDR3 has 15 amino acids. In germline, CDR1 is SNHLY, CDR2 FYNNEI. The DNA of the CDR3 is TGTGCCAGCAGTCCAGGGGAGGGAAGCAATCAGCCCCAGCATTTT. Its protein product is CASSPGEGSNQPQHF.

This sequence joins TRBV18 and TRBJ2-2; D gene unclear. The V gene lost 3 bases and the J gene lost 7 bases, with 18 bases spanning the gap. The CDR3 length is 16 residues. Germline V CDR1 and CDR2: KGHSH, LQKENI. CDR3 nucleotide sequence: TGTGCCAGCTCACCGCAACCCAGACAAGCTGGCGGGGAGCTGTTTTTT. Translation gives CASSPQPRQAGGELFF.

The genes are TRBV6-5 and TRBJ2-2; TRBD1 might be the D (6 bases). The V gene's germline CDR1 is MNHEY and CDR2 SVGAGI. The CDR3 sequence is 15 residues long. The V end lost 5 bases, the J end lost 3 bases, and 13 bases lay between the germline ends. The CDR3 sequence: CASSTRHRDTGELFF. The CDR3 DNA is TGTGCCAGCAGTACCCGGCACAGGGACACCGGGGAGCTGTTTTTT.